This passage covers 7 T cell receptor beta chains from one sample sequenced in a study of identical twins. TCRdb recomputed calls from the 5' RACE reads with MiXCR, one row per CDR3 protein. Of about 490,000 distinct CDR3 sequences listed, 13% to 15% are singletons. This same sample was also taken into another study, of yellow fever vaccine responses in identical twins.

Sequenced sample: CD4+ T cells sorted from blood. Every receptor here comes from a woman aged 18-29 years in good health.

The CDR3 DNA is TGTGCCAGCAGTTCAGTCAGTCCTAGCACAGATACGCAGTATTTT. Translation: CASSSVSPSTDTQYF. This chain connects TRBV25-1 to TRBJ2-3; D not resolved. The CDR3 has 15 amino acids. V was trimmed by 5 bases and J by 0 bases, leaving 12 bases between them. Germline V gives CDR1 MGHDK, CDR2 SYGVNS. Together with reference TRBV25-1 and TRBJ2-3, the CDR3 gives the full variable domain: EADIYQTPRYLVIGTGKKITLECSQTMGHDKMYWYQQDPGMELHLIHYSYGVNSTEKGDLSSESTVSRIRTEHFPLTLESARPSHTSQYLCASSSVSPSTDTQYFGPGTRLTVL.

The chain has TRBV5-1 and TRBJ2-7; weak D call: TRBD1 (5 bases). CDR3 size: 13 residues. Trimming shortened V by 0 bases and J by 5 bases, and 9 bases separated the two germline ends. CDR1 and CDR2 (germline): SGHRS, YFSETQ. This CDR3 is CASSLDPRDEQYF. Written as DNA, the CDR3 is TGCGCCAGCAGCTTGGACCCCAGGGACGAGCAGTACTTC.

Ten or more counts support this clonotype. The rearrangement joins TRBV6-1 to TRBJ1-1; unclear D gene. CDR1 is MNHNS, CDR2 SASEGT, per germline. This CDR3 has 14 amino acids. V dropped 4 bases and J dropped 1 base, with 10 bases sitting between them. The CDR3 loop is CASSGLRENTEAFF. The CDR3 region has the DNA TGTGCCAGCAGTGGATTGAGGGAGAACACTGAAGCTTTCTTT.

This clonotype was picked up a small number of times. The V call is TRBV4-2, the J call TRBJ2-5; TRBD1 might be the D (6 bases). The length of the CDR3 is 15 residues. The V end was cut by 1 base, the J end by 0 bases, with 9 bases between. Looked up from germline, CDR1 is LGHNA and CDR2 is YNFKEQ. CDR3 sequence: CASSQVRGNQETQYF. As DNA, the CDR3 is TGTGCCAGCAGCCAAGTTAGGGGGAACCAAGAGACCCAGTACTTC.

This clonotype came up a few times. The rearrangement links TRBV10-3 to TRBJ1-5; D unclear. Trimming cost V 4 bases and J 0 bases, with 4 bases left between them. The CDR3 is 13 residues long. CDR1 and CDR2 (germline): ENHRY, SYGVKD. CDR3 in DNA: TGTGCCATCAGTGCTTATAGCAATCAGCCCCAGCATTTT. This encodes CAISAYSNQPQHF.

The V gene is TRBV28, the J gene TRBJ1-1; D gene uncertain. V gave up 0 bases and J gave up 0 bases, with 8 bases separating them. Germline assignment: CDR1 MDHEN and CDR2 SYDVKM. The CDR3 spans 15 residues. The CDR3 is CASSLWEGLNTEAFF. DNA for the CDR3: TGTGCCAGCAGTTTATGGGAGGGTCTGAACACTGAAGCTTTCTTT.

V and J are TRBV3-1 and TRBJ2-1, with D perhaps matching TRBD1 (6 bases). Germline CDR1 and CDR2: LGHDT and YNNKEL (reference sequence). V was cut by 6 bases and J by 4 bases, with 16 bases left in between. CDR3 size: 15 residues. CDR3: CASSSRDTLYNEQFF. CDR3 in DNA: TGTGCCAGCAGTTCCCGGGACACCCTATACAATGAGCAGTTCTTC.